One T cell receptor beta chain is described in this entry. Its antigen is unidentified. This record comes from a study of blood T cells in healthy people across ages. Roughly 9.8 milliliters of peripheral blood were drawn from each donor. A second PCR, run for roughly 7 to 12 cycles, used a sample-barcoded 5' primer plus a J-beta primer mix. TCRdb re-called the 5' RACE reads through MiXCR, storing one row per CDR3 protein. The table lists hundreds of thousands of distinct CDR3 sequences, roughly 43% of them singletons. Study-level results: It was found that TCR beta diversity correlated strongly with the percentage of naive T cells. As age increased, TCR beta diversity per million T cells fell in a roughly linear fashion. PBMCs left unsorted prevented a conclusive naive versus antigen-experienced comparison.

The sample taken for sequencing was blood. The clonotype was recovered from a man at least 80 years old in good health.

In DNA form, the CDR3 reads TGCGCCAGCAGCTTCGGCGTCGGACTAGCGGGGGAAAAAGAGGATGAGCAGTTCTTC. It yields the protein CASSFGVGLAGEKEDEQFF. The genes are TRBV4-1 and TRBJ2-1; 13 nucleotides line up with TRBD2. CDR1 and CDR2 (germline): MGHRA, YSYEKL. V was pared by 5 bases and J by 8 bases, with 18 bases of the junction left unmatched. The CDR3 spans 19 residues.